This T cell receptor beta chain was found in a study of blood T cell repertoires in COVID-19. About the research overall: There were acute and convalescent COVID-19 samples, and they came from the United States, Italy and Spain. T cells, B-cell-depleted T cells, or PBMCs supplied cDNA or gDNA.

V lost 3 bases and J lost 5, with 10 bases in between. Germline values: CDR1 DFQATT, CDR2 SNEGSKA (reference sequence). CDR3 length: 12 residues. In the original workflow: Estimated nucleated cell counts came from reference gene primer amplification. Clones were sequenced by immunoSEQ multiplex PCR, and TCRdb holds only the in-frame ones, with some missing. V and J calls and clone size follow that table, whereas D and trimming were derived from the DNA. The table lists a few hundred thousand clones, 70% to 90% of them singletons. Input material: peripheral blood. The sequence came from a man between 18 and 29 years old who had recovered from COVID-19. V usage is TRBV20-1 and J usage is TRBJ2-5; D is perhaps TRBD1 (6 bases). The CDR3 DNA follows: TGCAGTGCTAGTGTCCAGGGGGAGACCCAGTACTTC. Translation: CSASVQGETQYF.